This T cell receptor (beta chain) was retrieved from a study of T cells in Graves' hyperthyroidism and ophthalmopathy (dated by TCRdb to the late 2010s). Looking at the study overall: Peripheral blood was sampled at the time of initial diagnosis, prior to any treatment. In addition, the study compared T-cell repertoires in thyroid tissue and in blood from roughly six Graves' hyperthyroidism patients. Prospective prediction of ophthalmopathy was tested in an independent validation cohort of 18 to 20 hyperthyroidism patients and 15 to 17 patients who later progressed to ophthalmopathy. According to the paper, TCR Vbeta CDR3 sequencing was carried out on over 130 peripheral blood samples, which came from some 41 ophthalmopathy, 75 or so hyperthyroidism and approximately 17 progressor patients. Following sampling, methimazole starting at 30 mg daily was given to hyperthyroidism patients, and high-dose intravenous methylprednisolone was given to ophthalmopathy patients. The approximately 90 discovery patients were divided at random into training and test sets in a 7:3 ratio. A discovery cohort of approximately 100 patients, roughly 45 with Graves' ophthalmopathy and roughly 59 with stable Graves' hyperthyroidism, was used to find distinguishing TCR V-J signatures.

Amplification of TCR beta CDR3 regions was carried out from RNA transcripts. A first-round RT-PCR of the TCR CDR3 used the HTBI primer set with the Qiagen OneStep RT-PCR kit. A second multiplex PCR round built the libraries, followed by size selection and purification. Sequencing of the libraries was done on an Illumina HiSeq2000 using paired-end 100 bp reads. In the original analysis: SOAPnuke was used to process the raw data, removing reads that contained adapters or uncalled bases, had a mean Phred below 15, or lacked an exact match to the constant primer or identifier. COPE v1.2.5 was used to merge high-quality paired reads, and clonotypes were defined as unique nucleotide sequences. MiTCR v1.1 was used to align the clonotypes against IMGT TRBV, TRBD and TRBJ reference segments. The analysis was restricted to V-J combinations with a frequency above 0.0001, which together covered just over 99% of the repertoires. A TCS score was defined as the ratio of F50 (clonal expansion) to E x V (chaos), with BLOSUM62-based TCRdist applied between CDR3 peptides within each V-J. Welch's t-statistics and random forest reduced roughly 500 V-J features to about 13, which were used in a naive Bayes classifier (R e1071). The similarity between thyroid and blood repertoires was quantified using the Morisita-Horn index. TCRdb's own reprocessing of the public reads used fastp at Q25 and MiXCR and kept productive beta chains. Each record represents a unique CDR3 protein, reported with the most common genes and DNA among its rows. The V and J calls were not made by the authors but by TCRdb's processing. The sample profile shows 600,000 to 700,000 distinct CDR3 sequences; approximately 15% of them were found once. Jointly, the top ten make up about 3.9% of the sample.

This clonotype was seen more than once but under ten times. Its antigen is currently not known. Per-base quality was not reported, and no clone a single base away is much larger than it. In the ophthalmopathy patients, disease was moderately to severely active, with a Clinical Activity Score of 3 or more, a NOSPECS grade of 4 or more, and a duration of less than 3 months. The study excluded patients with uncontrolled infections, other autoimmune diseases, pregnancy or lactation. Diagnoses were established on the basis of clinical symptoms, serum thyroxine and TRAb, thyroid ultrasound, and orbital computed tomography. PBMCs were separated from roughly 10 ml of fresh peripheral blood using Ficoll-Paque density gradient centrifugation. Trizol reagent was used to extract total RNA, and RNA quality was then checked on an Agilent 2100 Bioanalyzer. Broader findings and caveats from the paper: A 13 V-J signature model separated ophthalmopathy from stable hyperthyroidism, with nearly 90% sensitivity and roughly 84% specificity in cross-validation and 80%/75% in testing. Most expanded thyroid clonotypes (frequency above 0.001) were also detected in blood, suggesting blood repertoires may reflect thyroid immune responses. No statistical method was used to fix the sample size in advance, and group allocation was not hidden from the investigators. In validation, the model predicted progression to ophthalmopathy a median of 6.5 months before onset, with about 71% sensitivity and nearly 75% specificity.

For CDR1 and CDR2, the germline V gene lists MNHEY and SVGEGT. V sheds 0 bases and J sheds 1 base, leaving 10 bases between their ends. The CDR3 contains 16 residues, cysteine and phenylalanine counted. Here the CDR3 DNA is all that survives: 48 bases in frame from base 1. This clonotype was sampled from a woman in her 40s with Graves' ophthalmopathy. The sample was blood. Recombination linked TRBV6-2 or TRBV6-3 to TRBJ1-5; no D gene is confidently identified. The CDR3: CASSYSGDLSNQPQHF. The DNA sequence follows: TGTGCCAGCAGTTACTCTGGGGATCTGAGCAATCAGCCCCAGCATTTT.